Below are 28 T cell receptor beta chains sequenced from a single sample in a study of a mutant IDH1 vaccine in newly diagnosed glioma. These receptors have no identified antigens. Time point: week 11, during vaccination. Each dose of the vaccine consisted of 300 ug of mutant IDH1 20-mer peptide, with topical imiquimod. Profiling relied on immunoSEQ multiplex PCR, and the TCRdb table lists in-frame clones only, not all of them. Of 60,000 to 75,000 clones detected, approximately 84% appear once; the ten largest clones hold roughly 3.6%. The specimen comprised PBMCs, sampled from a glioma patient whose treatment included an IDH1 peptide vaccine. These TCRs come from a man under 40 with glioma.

The CDR3 loop is CASSFGTGTSYNSPLHF. The CDR3, as DNA: TGCGCCAGCAGCTTCGGTACAGGGACCTCCTATAATTCACCCCTCCACTTT. V usage is TRBV5-1 and J usage is TRBJ1-6, with D perhaps matching TRBD1 (6 bases). V was cut by 2 bases and J by 0 bases, with 12 bases left in between. Germline-derived CDR1 and CDR2 are SGHRS and YFSETQ. The CDR3 contains 17 residues.

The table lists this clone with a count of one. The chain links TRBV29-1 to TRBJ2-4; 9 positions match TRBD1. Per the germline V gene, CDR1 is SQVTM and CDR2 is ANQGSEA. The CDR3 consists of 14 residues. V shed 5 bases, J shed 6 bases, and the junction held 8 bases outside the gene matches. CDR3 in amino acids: CSVSGTGYGNIQYF. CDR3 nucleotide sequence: TGCAGCGTTTCCGGGACAGGGTACGGAAACATTCAGTACTTC.

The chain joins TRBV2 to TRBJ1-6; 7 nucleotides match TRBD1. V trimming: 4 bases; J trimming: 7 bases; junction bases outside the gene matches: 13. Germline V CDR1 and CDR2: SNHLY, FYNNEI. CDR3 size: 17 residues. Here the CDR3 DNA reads TGTGCCAGCAGTGGGGACAGACAGACTTACAAAAATTCACCCCTCCACTTT. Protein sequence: CASSGDRQTYKNSPLHF. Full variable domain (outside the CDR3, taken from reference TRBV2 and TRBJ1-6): EPEVTQTPSHQVTQMGQEVILRCVPISNHLYFYWYRQILGQKVEFLVSFYNNEISEKSEIFDDQFSVERPDGSNFTLKIRSTKLEDSAMYFCASSGDRQTYKNSPLHFGNGTRLTVT.

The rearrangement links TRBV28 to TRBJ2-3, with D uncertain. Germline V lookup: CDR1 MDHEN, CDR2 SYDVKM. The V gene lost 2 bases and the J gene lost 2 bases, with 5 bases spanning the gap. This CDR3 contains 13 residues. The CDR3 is CASSLPYTDTQYF. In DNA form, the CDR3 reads TGTGCCAGCAGTTTACCATACACAGATACGCAGTATTTT.

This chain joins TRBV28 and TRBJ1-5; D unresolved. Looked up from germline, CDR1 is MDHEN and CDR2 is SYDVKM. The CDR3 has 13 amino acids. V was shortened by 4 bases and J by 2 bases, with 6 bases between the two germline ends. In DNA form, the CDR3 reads TGTGCCAGCAGTTGGCCGGGCAATCAGCCCCAGCATTTT. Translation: CASSWPGNQPQHF.

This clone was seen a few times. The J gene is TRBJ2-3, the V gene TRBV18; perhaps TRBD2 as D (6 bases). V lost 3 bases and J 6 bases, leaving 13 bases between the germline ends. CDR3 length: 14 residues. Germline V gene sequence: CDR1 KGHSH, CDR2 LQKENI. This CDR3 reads CASSPGTGGDTQYF. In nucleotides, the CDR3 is TGTGCCAGCTCACCGGGAACAGGAGGGGATACGCAGTATTTT.

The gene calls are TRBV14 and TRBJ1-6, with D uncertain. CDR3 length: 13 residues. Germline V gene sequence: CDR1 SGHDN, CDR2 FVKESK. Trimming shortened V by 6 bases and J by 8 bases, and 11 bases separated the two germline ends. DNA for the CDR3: TGTGCCAGCAGTCAAACGCGGGATTCACCCCTCCACTTT. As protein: CASSQTRDSPLHF.

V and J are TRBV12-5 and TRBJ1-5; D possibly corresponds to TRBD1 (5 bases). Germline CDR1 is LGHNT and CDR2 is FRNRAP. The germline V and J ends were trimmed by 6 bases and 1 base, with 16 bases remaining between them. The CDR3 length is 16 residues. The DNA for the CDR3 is TGTGCTAGTGGCCAAAAACAGAGGGGAAGCAATCAGCCCCAGCATTTT. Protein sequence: CASGQKQRGSNQPQHF.

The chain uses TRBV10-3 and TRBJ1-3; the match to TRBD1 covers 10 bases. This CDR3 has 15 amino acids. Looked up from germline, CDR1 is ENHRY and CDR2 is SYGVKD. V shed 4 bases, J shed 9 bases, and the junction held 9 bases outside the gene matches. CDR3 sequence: CAISGGTGEGSTIYF. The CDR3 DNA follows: TGTGCCATCAGTGGAGGGACAGGGGAAGGGAGCACCATATATTTT.

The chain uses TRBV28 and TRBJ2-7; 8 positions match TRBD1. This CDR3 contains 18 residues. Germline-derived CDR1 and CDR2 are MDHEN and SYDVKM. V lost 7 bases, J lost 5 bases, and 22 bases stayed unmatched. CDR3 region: CASNPAVPGGANGDEQYF. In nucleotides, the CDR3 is TGTGCCAGCAACCCGGCGGTTCCAGGGGGCGCGAATGGAGACGAGCAGTACTTC.

The chain's CDR3 is CASREGRYNEQFF. CDR3 DNA: TGTGCCAGTAGGGAGGGGCGCTACAATGAGCAGTTCTTC. The chain couples TRBV19 to TRBJ2-1; the D gene is possibly TRBD2 (6 bases). This CDR3 has 13 amino acids. Germline CDR1 is LNHDA and CDR2 is SQIVND (reference sequence). Trimming removed 6 bases from V and 3 bases from J, with 9 bases in between.

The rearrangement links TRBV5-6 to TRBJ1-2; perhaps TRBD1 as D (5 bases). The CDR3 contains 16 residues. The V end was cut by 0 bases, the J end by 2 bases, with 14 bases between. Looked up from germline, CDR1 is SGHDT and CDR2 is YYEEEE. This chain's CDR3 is CASSLGFGGVNYGYTF. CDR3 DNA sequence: TGTGCCAGCAGCTTGGGTTTCGGGGGAGTCAACTATGGCTACACCTTC.

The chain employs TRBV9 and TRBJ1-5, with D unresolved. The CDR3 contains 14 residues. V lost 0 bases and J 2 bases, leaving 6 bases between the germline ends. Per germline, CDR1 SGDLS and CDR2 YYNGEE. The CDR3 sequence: CASSVEGGNQPQHF. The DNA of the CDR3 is TGTGCCAGCAGCGTAGAGGGTGGCAATCAGCCCCAGCATTTT.

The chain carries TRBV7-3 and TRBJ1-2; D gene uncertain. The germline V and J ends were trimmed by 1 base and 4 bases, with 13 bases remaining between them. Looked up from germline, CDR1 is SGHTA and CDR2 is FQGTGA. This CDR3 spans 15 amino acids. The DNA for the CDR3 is TGTGCCAGCAGCTTAAATGGAGGCCGGGGCTATGGCTACACCTTC. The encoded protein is CASSLNGGRGYGYTF.

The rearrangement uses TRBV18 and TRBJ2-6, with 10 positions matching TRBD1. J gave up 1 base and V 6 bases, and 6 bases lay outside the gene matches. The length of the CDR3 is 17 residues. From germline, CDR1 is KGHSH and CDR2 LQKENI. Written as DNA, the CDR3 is TGTGCCAGCTCGGACGACAGGGGGCGATCTGGGGCCAACGTCCTGACTTTC. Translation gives CASSDDRGRSGANVLTF.

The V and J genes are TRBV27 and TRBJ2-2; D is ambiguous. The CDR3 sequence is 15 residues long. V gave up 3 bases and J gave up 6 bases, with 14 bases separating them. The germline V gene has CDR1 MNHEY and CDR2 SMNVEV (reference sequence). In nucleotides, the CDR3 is TGTGCCAGCAGTTTTAAGGGTCTGTGGGCCGGGGAGCTGTTTTTT. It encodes CASSFKGLWAGELFF.

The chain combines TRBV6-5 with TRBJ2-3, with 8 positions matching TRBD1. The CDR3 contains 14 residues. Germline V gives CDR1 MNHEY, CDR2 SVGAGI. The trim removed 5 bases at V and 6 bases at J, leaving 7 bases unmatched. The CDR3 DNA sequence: TGTGCCAGCAGTGGCGGGACAGGCATCGATACGCAGTATTTT. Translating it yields CASSGGTGIDTQYF.

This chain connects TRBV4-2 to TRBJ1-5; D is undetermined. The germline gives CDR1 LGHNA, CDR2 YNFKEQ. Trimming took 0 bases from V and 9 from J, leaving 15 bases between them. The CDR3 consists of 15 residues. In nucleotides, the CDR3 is TGTGCCAGCAGCCAAGATCGCAGCCTCCAAGGGCCCCAGCATTTT. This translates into CASSQDRSLQGPQHF.

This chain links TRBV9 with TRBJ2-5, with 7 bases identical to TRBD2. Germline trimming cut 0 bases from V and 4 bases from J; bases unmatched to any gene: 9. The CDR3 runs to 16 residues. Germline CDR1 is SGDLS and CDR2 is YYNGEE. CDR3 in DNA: TGTGCCAGCAGCGTAGAGGCCGGGAGGCCCCCAGAGACCCAGTACTTC. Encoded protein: CASSVEAGRPPETQYF.

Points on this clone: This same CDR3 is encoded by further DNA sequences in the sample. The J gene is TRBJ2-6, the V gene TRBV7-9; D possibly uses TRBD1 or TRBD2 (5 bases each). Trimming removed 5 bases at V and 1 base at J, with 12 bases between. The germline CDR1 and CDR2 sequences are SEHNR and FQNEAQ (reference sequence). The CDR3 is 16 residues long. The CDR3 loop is CASSPGRGSGANVLTF. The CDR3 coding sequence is TGTGCCAGCAGCCCGGGAAGGGGTTCTGGGGCCAACGTCCTGACTTTC.

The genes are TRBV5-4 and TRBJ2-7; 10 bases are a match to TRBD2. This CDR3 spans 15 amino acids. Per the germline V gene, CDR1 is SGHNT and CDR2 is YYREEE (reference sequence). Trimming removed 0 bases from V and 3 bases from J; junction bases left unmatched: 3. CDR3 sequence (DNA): TGTGCCAGCAGCTTGGCTAGCGGGGGTGTCTACGAGCAGTACTTC. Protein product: CASSLASGGVYEQYF.

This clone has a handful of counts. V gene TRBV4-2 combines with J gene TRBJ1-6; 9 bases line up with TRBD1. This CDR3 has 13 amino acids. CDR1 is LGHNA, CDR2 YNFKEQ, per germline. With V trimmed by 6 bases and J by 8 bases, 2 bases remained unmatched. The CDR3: CASRRDRDSPLHF. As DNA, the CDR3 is TGTGCCAGCAGGCGGGACAGGGATTCACCCCTCCACTTT.

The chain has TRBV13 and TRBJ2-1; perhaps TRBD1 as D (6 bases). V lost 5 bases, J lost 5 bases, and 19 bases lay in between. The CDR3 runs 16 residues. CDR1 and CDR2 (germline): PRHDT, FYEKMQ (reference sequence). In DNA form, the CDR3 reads TGTGCCAGCAGCCCAGGGGTAGGAGGAGCCAACAATGAGCAGTTCTTC. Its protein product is CASSPGVGGANNEQFF.

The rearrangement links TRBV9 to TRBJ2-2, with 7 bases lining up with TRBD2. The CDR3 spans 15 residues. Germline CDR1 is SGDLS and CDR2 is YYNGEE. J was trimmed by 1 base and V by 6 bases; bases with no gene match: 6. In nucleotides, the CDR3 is TGTGCCAGCAAGGAAGCGGGAAAGAACACCGGGGAGCTGTTTTTT. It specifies CASKEAGKNTGELFF.

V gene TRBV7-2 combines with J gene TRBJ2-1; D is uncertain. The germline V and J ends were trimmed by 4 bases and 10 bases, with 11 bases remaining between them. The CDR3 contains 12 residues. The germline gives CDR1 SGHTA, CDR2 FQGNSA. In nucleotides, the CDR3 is TGTGCCAGCAGCTCATTAGGTGGGGAGCAGTTCTTC. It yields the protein CASSSLGGEQFF.

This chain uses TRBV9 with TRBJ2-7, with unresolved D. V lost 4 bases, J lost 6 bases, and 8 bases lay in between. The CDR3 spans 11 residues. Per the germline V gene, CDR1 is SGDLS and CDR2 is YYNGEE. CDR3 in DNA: TGTGCCAGCAGCTACGGAGCCGAGCAGTACTTC. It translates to CASSYGAEQYF.

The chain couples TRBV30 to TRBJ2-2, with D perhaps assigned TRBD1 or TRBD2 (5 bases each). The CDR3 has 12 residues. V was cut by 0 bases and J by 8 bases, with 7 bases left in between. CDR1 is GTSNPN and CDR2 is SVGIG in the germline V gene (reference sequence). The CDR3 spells CAWSVGEGELFF. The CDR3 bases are TGTGCCTGGAGTGTAGGGGAGGGGGAGCTGTTTTTT.

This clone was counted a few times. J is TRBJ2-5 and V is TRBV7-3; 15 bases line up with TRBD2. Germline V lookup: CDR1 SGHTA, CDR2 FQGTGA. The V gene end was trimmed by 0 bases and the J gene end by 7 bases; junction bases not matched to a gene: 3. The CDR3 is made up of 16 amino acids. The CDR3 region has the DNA TGTGCCAGCAGCTTAACGGGACTAGCGGGGGGCGGGACCCAGTACTTC. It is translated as CASSLTGLAGGGTQYF.